The 19 T cell receptor beta chains presented below share a single source sample, sequenced in a study of T cell repertoires in ileal Crohn's disease. TCRdb keeps only in-frame clones here, not all; method: immunoSEQ multiplex PCR. The data contain 380 or so clones, 85% to 95% of them singletons. The time point was: neoterminal ileum biopsy at postoperative endoscopy, about 6 months after surgery. Sequenced input: ileal tissue. These receptors were collected from an adult with Crohn's disease.

This rearrangement joins TRBV6-5 to TRBJ2-5, with 7 bases fitting TRBD1. This CDR3 is built from 14 residues. CDR1 is MNHEY and CDR2 is SVGAGI in the germline V gene. The junction had 18 bases not matched to a gene; V was cut back by 6 bases and J by 14 bases. CDR3 nucleotide sequence: TGTGCCAGCAGATCTGCTCACTCAGGGGGTACGGGATACTTC. This sequence encodes CASRSAHSGGTGYF.

V and J are TRBV5-6 and TRBJ1-1, with D uncertain. V lost 1 base, J lost 1 base, and 8 bases lay in between. The CDR3 has 14 residues. Germline V gene lookup returns CDR1 SGHDT and CDR2 YYEEEE. DNA for the CDR3: TGTGCCAGCAGCTTGCCCGACACGAACACTGAAGCTTTCTTT. It specifies CASSLPDTNTEAFF. Drawing the rest from reference TRBV5-6 and TRBJ1-1, the complete variable domain is DAGVTQSPTHLIKTRGQQVTLRCSPKSGHDTVSWYQQALGQGPQFIFQYYEEEERQRGNFPDRFSGHQFPNYSSELNVNALLLGDSALYLCASSLPDTNTEAFFGQGTRLTVV.

This rearrangement joins TRBV6-5 to TRBJ1-6; D is undetermined. The CDR3 loop spans 15 amino acids. V was trimmed by 6 bases and J by 10 bases, leaving 19 bases between them. Germline-derived CDR1 and CDR2 are MNHEY and SVGAGI. The DNA for the CDR3 is TGTGCCAGCAGACTGGGTGCTTCCGATGTGTCACCCCTCCACTTT. Translating it yields CASRLGASDVSPLHF.

The gene calls are TRBV2 and TRBJ2-7, with D unresolved. V lost 6 bases to trimming and J lost 3 bases, with 6 bases between them. The CDR3 spans 11 residues. Germline V lookup: CDR1 SNHLY, CDR2 FYNNEI. The CDR3 DNA sequence: TGTGCCAGCAGCCCACTCTACGAGCAGTACTTC. Residues: CASSPLYEQYF.

The chain links TRBV7-9 to TRBJ1-2; D perhaps matches TRBD1 (6 bases). There are 13 residues in the CDR3. Germline CDR1 SEHNR, CDR2 FQNEAQ (reference sequence). The V gene lost 5 bases and the J gene lost 14 bases, with 21 bases spanning the gap. The CDR3 nucleotides read TGTGCCAGCAGCGCCTCCACTTGGGGGGCTGCTACCTTC. Its protein is CASSASTWGAATF.

The rearrangement links TRBV7-2 to TRBJ1-2, with D unresolved. Germline V CDR1 and CDR2: SGHTA, FQGNSA. This CDR3 is built from 16 residues. Trimming took off 2 bases at V and 4 bases at J, with 17 bases between the two ends. The CDR3 region has the DNA TGTGCCAGCAGCTTAAGGACCGTGGTTTCCCTCTATGGCTACACCTTC. It translates to CASSLRTVVSLYGYTF.

This clone was detected only once. The V and J genes are TRBV7-2 and TRBJ1-6; D call uncertain. CDR1 is SGHTA, CDR2 FQGNSA, per germline. The CDR3 extends over 15 amino acids. The V gene lost 7 bases and the J gene lost 5 bases, with 15 bases spanning the gap. The CDR3 is CASTSEARNNSPLHF. CDR3 in DNA: TGTGCCAGCACCTCAGAAGCACGAAATAATTCACCCCTCCACTTT.

This clone was recorded once. The chain combines TRBV5-1 with TRBJ1-1; TRBD1 matches 7 bases. The CDR3 loop spans 14 amino acids. Germline V gene sequence: CDR1 SGHRS, CDR2 YFSETQ. Losses at the gene ends were 3 bases for V and 3 bases for J; bases not matched to a gene: 5. In nucleotides, the CDR3 is TGCGCCAGCAGCTCCACAGGGGCGGACACTGAAGCTTTCTTT. Amino acids: CASSSTGADTEAFF.

The chain recombines TRBV30 with TRBJ2-6; 8 bases are a match to TRBD1. Looked up from germline, CDR1 is GTSNPN and CDR2 is SVGIG (reference sequence). The CDR3 covers 16 residues. After removal of 4 bases from V and 0 bases from J, the junction contained 5 bases not matched to a gene. Written as DNA, the CDR3 is TGTGCCTGGACTACAGGGGGGATCTCTGGGGCCAACGTCCTGACTTTC. Encoded protein: CAWTTGGISGANVLTF.

The V call is TRBV5-1, the J call TRBJ1-6; D is undetermined. Trimming pared 3 bases from V and 8 bases from J, leaving 18 bases between. The V gene's germline CDR1 is SGHRS and CDR2 YFSETQ. This CDR3 region has 16 residues. The CDR3 nucleotides are TGCGCCAGCAGCTCCTCGATACAGAGGAGTGATTCACCCCTCCACTTT. Its translation is CASSSSIQRSDSPLHF.

This chain uses TRBV19 with TRBJ2-3; D remains unclear. Germline loops: CDR1 LNHDA, CDR2 SQIVND (reference sequence). Trimming took off 1 base at V and 4 bases at J, with 9 bases between the two ends. The CDR3 is 14 residues long. CDR3 amino acids: CASSIVALPDTQYF. The CDR3 DNA sequence: TGTGCCAGTAGTATAGTCGCCCTACCAGATACGCAGTATTTT.

This clone has a handful of counts. The CDR3 reads CASRDREHGYTF. CDR3 in DNA: TGTGCCAGCAGGGACAGGGAACATGGCTACACCTTC. This chain connects TRBV7-4 to TRBJ1-2; 8 nucleotides match TRBD1. The germline V gene encodes CDR1 SGHVT and CDR2 SQSDAQ. CDR3 length equals 12 residues. Germline trimming cut 6 bases from V and 6 bases from J; bases unmatched to any gene: 3.

CDR3 coding DNA: TGCGCCAGCAGTGGGGGCAGCTACAATGAGCAGTTCTTC. This gives the protein CASSGGSYNEQFF. The rearrangement joins TRBV5-1 to TRBJ2-1, with a weak D call TRBD1 (6 bases). The CDR3 contains 13 residues. Germline V gene sequence: CDR1 SGHRS, CDR2 YFSETQ. V lost 5 bases to trimming and J lost 3 bases, with 9 bases between them.

This clone was seen a few times. V gene TRBV21-1 combines with J gene TRBJ2-4; TRBD2 is taken as the D call from the table, unchecked against the DNA. TRBV21-1 is an annotated pseudogene. This CDR3 contains 15 residues. The CDR3 region is CASSKGGERQNIQYF. For the CDR3, the DNA is TGTGCCAGCAGCAAAGGGGGAGAGCGCCAAAACATTCAGTACTTC.

The rearrangement uses TRBV5-5 and TRBJ2-1, with TRBD1 matching 7 bases. Unmatched junction bases numbered 5, after V lost 0 bases and J lost 14 bases. In germline, CDR1 is SGHKS, CDR2 YYEKEE (reference sequence). This CDR3 contains 12 residues. The CDR3 protein is CASSLVSTGKFF. CDR3 bases: TGTGCCAGCAGCTTGGTCTCGACAGGGAAGTTCTTC. Drawing the rest from reference TRBV5-5 and TRBJ2-1, the complete variable domain is DAGVTQSPTHLIKTRGQQVTLRCSPISGHKSVSWYQQVLGQGPQFIFQYYEKEERGRGNFPDRFSARQFPNYSSELNVNALLLGDSALYLCASSLVSTGKFFGPGTRLTVL.

V gene TRBV6-8 combines with J gene TRBJ2-1, with TRBD2 identical over 14 bases. V lost 10 bases and J lost 7; bases outside the gene matches: 9. There are 15 residues in the CDR3. Germline CDR1 is MNHGY and CDR2 is SAAAGT. The CDR3 DNA reads as TGTGCCATTCGACTAGCGGGGGGGACCGGTAATGAGCAGTTCTTC. It is translated as CAIRLAGGTGNEQFF.

V and J are TRBV7-8 and TRBJ1-1; 8 nucleotides agree with TRBD1. J was trimmed by 5 bases and V by 0 bases; bases with no gene match: 8. Per germline, CDR1 SGHVS and CDR2 FQNEAQ. The length of the CDR3 is 16 residues. The CDR3 DNA sequence: TGTGCCAGCAGCTTAGCGTGGACAGGGTGGGATACTGAAGCTTTCTTT. Translation gives CASSLAWTGWDTEAFF. Supplemented by reference TRBV7-8 and TRBJ1-1, the full variable domain reads GAGVSQSPRYKVAKRGQDVALRCDPISGHVSLFWYQQALGQGPEFLTYFQNEAQLDKSGLPSDRFFAERPEGSVSTLKIQRTQQEDSAVYLCASSLAWTGWDTEAFFGQGTRLTVV.

This chain uses TRBV7-9 with TRBJ1-1, with D perhaps matching TRBD1 (5 bases). CDR1 is SEHNR, CDR2 FQNEAQ, per germline (reference sequence). CDR3 length: 14 amino acids. The germline V and J ends were trimmed by 5 bases and 3 bases, with 13 bases remaining between them. The CDR3 loop is CASSDGAGDTEAFF. CDR3 coding DNA: TGTGCCAGCAGCGACGGGGCTGGGGACACTGAAGCTTTCTTT.

This sequence joins TRBV5-4 and TRBJ1-1; 7 nucleotides line up with TRBD1. CDR1 and CDR2 (germline): SGHNT, YYREEE (reference sequence). V shed 4 bases, J shed 4 bases, and the junction held 7 bases outside the gene matches. This CDR3 comprises 14 residues. CDR3 bases: TGTGCCAGCAGCGATACAGGGGTGAGCACTGAAGCTTTCTTT. Its translation: CASSDTGVSTEAFF.